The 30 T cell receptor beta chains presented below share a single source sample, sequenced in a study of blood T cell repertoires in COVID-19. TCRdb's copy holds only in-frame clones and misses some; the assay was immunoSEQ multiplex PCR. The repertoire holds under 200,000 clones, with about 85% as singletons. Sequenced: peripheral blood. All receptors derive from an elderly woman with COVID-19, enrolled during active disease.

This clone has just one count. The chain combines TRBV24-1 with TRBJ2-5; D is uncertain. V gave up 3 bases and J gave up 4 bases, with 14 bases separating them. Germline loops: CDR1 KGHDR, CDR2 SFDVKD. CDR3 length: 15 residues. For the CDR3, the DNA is TGTGCCACCAGTGATCCGACCCAGCGTCGAGAGACCCAGTACTTC. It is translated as CATSDPTQRRETQYF.

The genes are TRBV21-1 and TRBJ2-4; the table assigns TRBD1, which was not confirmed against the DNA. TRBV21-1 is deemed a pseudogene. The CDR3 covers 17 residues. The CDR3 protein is CASSARTKLLPKNIQYF. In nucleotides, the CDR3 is TGTGCCAGCAGCGCCCGGACAAAACTCTTACCCAAAAACATTCAGTACTTC.

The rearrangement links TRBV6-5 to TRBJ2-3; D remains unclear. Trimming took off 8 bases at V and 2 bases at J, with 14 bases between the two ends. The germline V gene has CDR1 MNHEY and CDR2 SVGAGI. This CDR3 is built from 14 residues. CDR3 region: CASRRGGNTDTQYF. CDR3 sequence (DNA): TGTGCCAGCCGTAGAGGCGGAAACACAGATACGCAGTATTTT.

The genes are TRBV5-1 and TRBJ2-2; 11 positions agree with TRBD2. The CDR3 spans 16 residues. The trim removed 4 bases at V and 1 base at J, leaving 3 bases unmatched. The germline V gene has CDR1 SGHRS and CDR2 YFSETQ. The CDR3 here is CASSTGLAGNTGELFF. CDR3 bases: TGCGCCAGCAGCACCGGACTAGCGGGGAACACCGGGGAGCTGTTTTTT.

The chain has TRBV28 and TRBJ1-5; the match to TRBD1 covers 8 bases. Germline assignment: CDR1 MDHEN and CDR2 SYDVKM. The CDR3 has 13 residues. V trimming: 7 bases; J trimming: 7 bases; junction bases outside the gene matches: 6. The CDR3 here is CASTVRGRQPQHF. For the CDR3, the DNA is TGTGCCAGCACTGTCAGGGGGCGGCAGCCCCAGCATTTT.

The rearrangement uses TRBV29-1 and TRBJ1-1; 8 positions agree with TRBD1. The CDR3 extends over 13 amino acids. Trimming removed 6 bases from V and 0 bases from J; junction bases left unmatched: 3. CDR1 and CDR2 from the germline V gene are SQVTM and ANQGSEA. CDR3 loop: CSVPQGVNTEAFF. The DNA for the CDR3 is TGCAGCGTGCCACAGGGGGTGAACACTGAAGCTTTCTTT.

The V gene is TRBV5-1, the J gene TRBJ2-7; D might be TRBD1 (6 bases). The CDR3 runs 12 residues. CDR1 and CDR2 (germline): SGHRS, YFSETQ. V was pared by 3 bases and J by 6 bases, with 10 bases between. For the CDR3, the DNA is TGCGCCAGCAGCTCACAGGGAACCGAGCAGTACTTC. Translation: CASSSQGTEQYF. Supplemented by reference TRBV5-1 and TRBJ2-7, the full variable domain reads KAGVTQTPRYLIKTRGQQVTLSCSPISGHRSVSWYQQTPGQGLQFLFEYFSETQRNKGNFPGRFSGRQFSNSRSEMNVSTLELGDSALYLCASSSQGTEQYFGPGTRLTVT.

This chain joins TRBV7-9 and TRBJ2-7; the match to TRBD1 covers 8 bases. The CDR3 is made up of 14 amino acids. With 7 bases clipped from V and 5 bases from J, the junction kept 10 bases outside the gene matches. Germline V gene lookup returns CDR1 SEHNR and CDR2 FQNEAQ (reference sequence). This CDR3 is CASTVAGTGDEQYF. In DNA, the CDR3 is TGTGCCAGCACCGTGGCAGGGACAGGAGACGAGCAGTACTTC.

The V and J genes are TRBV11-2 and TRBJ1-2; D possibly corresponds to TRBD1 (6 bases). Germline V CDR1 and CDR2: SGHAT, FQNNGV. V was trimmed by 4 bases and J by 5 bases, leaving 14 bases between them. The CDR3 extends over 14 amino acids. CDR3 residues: CASSSPRTAYGYTF. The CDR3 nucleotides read TGTGCCAGCAGCTCCCCCAGGACAGCGTATGGCTACACCTTC. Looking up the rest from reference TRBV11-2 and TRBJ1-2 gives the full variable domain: EAGVAQSPRYKIIEKRQSVAFWCNPISGHATLYWYQQILGQGPKLLIQFQNNGVVDDSQLPKDRFSAERLKGVDSTLKIQPAKLEDSAVYLCASSSPRTAYGYTFGSGTRLTVV.

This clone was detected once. The CDR3 protein is CASSYDPRNEQFF. CDR3 nucleotides: TGTGCCAGCAGCTACGACCCCAGGAATGAGCAGTTCTTC. This chain connects TRBV7-2 to TRBJ2-1, with unresolved D. The CDR3 runs 13 residues. Per the germline V gene, CDR1 is SGHTA and CDR2 is FQGNSA. V lost 4 bases and J 7 bases, leaving 11 bases between the germline ends.

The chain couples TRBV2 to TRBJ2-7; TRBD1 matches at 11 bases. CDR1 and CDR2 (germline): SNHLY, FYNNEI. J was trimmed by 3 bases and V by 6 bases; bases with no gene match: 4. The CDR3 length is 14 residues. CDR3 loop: CASRDRGLIYEQYF. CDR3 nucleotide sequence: TGTGCCAGCAGGGACAGGGGGCTAATCTACGAGCAGTACTTC.

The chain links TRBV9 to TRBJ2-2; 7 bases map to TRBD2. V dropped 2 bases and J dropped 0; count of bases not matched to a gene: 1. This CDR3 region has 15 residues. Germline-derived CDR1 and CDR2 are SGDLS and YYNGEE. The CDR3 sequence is CASSVGLANTGELFF. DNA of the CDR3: TGTGCCAGCAGCGTCGGACTAGCGAACACCGGGGAGCTGTTTTTT.

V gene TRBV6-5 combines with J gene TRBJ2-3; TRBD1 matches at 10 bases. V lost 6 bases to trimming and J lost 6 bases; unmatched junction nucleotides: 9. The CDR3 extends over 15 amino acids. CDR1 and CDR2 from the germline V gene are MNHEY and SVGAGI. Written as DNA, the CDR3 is TGTGCCAGCAGATTCGCGGGACAGGGGAGGGATACGCAGTATTTT. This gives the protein CASRFAGQGRDTQYF.

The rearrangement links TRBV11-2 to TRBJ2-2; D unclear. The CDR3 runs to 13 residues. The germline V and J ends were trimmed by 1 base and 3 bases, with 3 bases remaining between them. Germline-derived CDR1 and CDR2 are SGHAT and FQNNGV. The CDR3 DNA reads TGTGCCAGCAGCTTAGGAGACACCGGGGAGCTGTTTTTT. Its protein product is CASSLGDTGELFF.

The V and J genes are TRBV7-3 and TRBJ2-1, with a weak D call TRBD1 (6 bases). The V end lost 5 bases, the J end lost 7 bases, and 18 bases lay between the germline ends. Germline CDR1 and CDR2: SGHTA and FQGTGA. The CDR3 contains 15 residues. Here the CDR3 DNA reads TGTGCCAGCAGCCGTCGTGATGGGGGCCGGAATGAGCAGTTCTTC. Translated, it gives CASSRRDGGRNEQFF. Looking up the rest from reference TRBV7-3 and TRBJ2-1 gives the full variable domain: GAGVSQTPSNKVTEKGKYVELRCDPISGHTALYWYRQSLGQGPEFLIYFQGTGAADDSGLPNDRFFAVRPEGSVSTLKIQRTERGDSAVYLCASSRRDGGRNEQFFGPGTRLTVL.

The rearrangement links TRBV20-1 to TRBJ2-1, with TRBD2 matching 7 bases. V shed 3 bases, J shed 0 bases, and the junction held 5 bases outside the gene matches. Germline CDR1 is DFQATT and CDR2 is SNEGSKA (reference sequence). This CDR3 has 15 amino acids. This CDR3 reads CSASRGSLSYNEQFF. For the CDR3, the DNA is TGCAGTGCTAGTCGCGGGAGCCTCTCCTACAATGAGCAGTTCTTC.

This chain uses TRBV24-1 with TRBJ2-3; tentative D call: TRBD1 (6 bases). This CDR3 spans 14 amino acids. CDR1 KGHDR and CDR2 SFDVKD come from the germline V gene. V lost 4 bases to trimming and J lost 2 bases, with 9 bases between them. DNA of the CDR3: TGTGCCACCAGTGACCGACAGGCCACAGATACGCAGTATTTT. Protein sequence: CATSDRQATDTQYF.

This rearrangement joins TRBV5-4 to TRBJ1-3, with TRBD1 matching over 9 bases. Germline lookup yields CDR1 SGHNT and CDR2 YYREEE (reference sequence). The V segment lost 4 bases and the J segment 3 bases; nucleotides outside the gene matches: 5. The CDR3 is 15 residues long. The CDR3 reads CASSETGGDGNTIYF. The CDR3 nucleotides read TGTGCCAGCAGCGAGACAGGGGGAGATGGAAACACCATATATTTT.

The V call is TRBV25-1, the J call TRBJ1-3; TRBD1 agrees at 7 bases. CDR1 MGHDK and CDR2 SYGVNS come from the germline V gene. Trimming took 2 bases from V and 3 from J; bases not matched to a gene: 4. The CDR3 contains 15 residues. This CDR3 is CASSEQGVGGNTIYF. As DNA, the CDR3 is TGTGCCAGCAGTGAACAGGGGGTCGGTGGAAACACCATATATTTT.

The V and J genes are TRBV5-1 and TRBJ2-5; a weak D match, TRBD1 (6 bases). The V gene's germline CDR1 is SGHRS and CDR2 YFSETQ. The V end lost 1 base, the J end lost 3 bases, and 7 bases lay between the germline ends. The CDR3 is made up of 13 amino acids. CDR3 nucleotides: TGCGCCAGCAGCTTGAGGACAGAAGAGACCCAGTACTTC. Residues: CASSLRTEETQYF.

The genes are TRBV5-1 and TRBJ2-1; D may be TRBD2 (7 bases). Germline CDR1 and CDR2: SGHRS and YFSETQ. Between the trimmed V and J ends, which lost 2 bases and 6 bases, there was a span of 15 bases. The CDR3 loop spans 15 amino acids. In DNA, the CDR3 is TGCGCCAGCAGCTTCGGCCAGGGAGGGGGCAATGAGCAGTTCTTC. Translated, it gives CASSFGQGGGNEQFF.

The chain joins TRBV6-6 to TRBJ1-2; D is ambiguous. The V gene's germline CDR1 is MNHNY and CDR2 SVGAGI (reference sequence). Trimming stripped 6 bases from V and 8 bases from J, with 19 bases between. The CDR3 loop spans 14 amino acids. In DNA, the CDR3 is TGTGCCAGCAGAGCACCCGTGCCGGCGGGCGGCTACACCTTC. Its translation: CASRAPVPAGGYTF.

CDR3 in DNA: TGTGCCAGCAGTGCCGGGACAACTATACATGAAAAACTGTTTTTT. Its translation is CASSAGTTIHEKLFF. The gene calls are TRBV2 and TRBJ1-4; possible D gene TRBD1, 6 bases. Between the trimmed V and J ends, which lost 4 bases and 6 bases, there was a span of 15 bases. This CDR3 has 15 residues. In germline, CDR1 is SNHLY, CDR2 FYNNEI. Full variable domain (outside the CDR3, taken from reference TRBV2 and TRBJ1-4): EPEVTQTPSHQVTQMGQEVILRCVPISNHLYFYWYRQILGQKVEFLVSFYNNEISEKSEIFDDQFSVERPDGSNFTLKIRSTKLEDSAMYFCASSAGTTIHEKLFFGSGTQLSVL.

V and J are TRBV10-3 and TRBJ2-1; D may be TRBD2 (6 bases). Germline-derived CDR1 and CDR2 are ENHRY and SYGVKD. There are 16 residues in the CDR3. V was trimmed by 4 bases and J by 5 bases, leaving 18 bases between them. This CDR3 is CAISGDSSPGNNEQFF. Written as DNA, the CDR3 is TGTGCCATCAGTGGGGACTCCTCTCCGGGAAACAATGAGCAGTTCTTC.

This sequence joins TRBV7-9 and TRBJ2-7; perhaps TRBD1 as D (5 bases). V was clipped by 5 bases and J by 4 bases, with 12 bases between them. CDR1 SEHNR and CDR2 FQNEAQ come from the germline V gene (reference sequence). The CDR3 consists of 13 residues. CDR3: CASSLPGIYEQYF. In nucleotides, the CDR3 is TGTGCCAGCAGCCTCCCAGGGATTTACGAGCAGTACTTC.

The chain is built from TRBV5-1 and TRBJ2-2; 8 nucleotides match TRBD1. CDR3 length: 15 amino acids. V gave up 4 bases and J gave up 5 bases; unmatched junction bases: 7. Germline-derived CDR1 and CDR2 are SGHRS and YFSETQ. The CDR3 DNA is TGCGCCAGCAGCGCCGACAGGGGTGGGACCGGGGAGCTGTTTTTT. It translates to CASSADRGGTGELFF.

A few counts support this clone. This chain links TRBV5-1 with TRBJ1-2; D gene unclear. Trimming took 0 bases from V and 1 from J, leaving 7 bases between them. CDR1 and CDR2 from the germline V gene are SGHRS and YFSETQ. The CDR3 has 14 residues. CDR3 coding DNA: TGCGCCAGCAGCTTGGGTCGGGATAACTATGGCTACACCTTC. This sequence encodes CASSLGRDNYGYTF.

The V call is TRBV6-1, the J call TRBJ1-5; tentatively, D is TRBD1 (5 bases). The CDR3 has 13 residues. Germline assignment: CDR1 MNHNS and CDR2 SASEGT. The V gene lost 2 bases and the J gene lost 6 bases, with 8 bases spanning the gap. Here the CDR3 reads CASSEQGGQPQHF. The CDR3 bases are TGTGCCAGCAGTGAACAGGGAGGTCAGCCCCAGCATTTT.

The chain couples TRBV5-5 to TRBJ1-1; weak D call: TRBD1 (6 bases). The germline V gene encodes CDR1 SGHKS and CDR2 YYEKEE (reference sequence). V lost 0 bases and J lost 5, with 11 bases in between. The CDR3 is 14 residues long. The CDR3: CASSLGGRQTEAFF. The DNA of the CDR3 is TGTGCCAGCAGCTTGGGGGGGCGCCAAACTGAAGCTTTCTTT. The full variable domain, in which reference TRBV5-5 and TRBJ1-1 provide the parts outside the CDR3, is DAGVTQSPTHLIKTRGQQVTLRCSPISGHKSVSWYQQVLGQGPQFIFQYYEKEERGRGNFPDRFSARQFPNYSSELNVNALLLGDSALYLCASSLGGRQTEAFFGQGTRLTVV.

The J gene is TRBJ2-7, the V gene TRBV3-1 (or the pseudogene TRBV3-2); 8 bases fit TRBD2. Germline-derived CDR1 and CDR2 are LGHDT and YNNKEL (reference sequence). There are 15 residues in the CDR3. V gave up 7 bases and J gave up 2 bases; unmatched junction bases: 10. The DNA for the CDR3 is TGTGCCAGCACTTCGGCCAGCGGGGGTCCCTACGAGCAGTACTTC. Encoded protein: CASTSASGGPYEQYF.